One sample yielded the 17 T cell receptor beta chains listed below, sequenced in a study of blood T cell repertoires in COVID-19 (dated by TCRdb to between 2020 and 2021). Libraries were made using the immunoSEQ multiplex PCR assay. The immuneACCESS repertoire file appears here via TCRdb, limited to in-frame rearrangements. These files lack a portion of the clones; in checked studies, under half of the deficit traces to unresolved V genes, and the cause of the others is not known. Counted in this sample were tens of thousands of clones; 87% of them appeared once. About 5.2% of the sample rests with the top ten. Sequenced input: peripheral blood. These TCRs come from a man in his sixties with acute or convalescent COVID-19.

The chain carries TRBV7-2 and TRBJ2-7; 8 bases fit TRBD1. The length of the CDR3 is 18 residues. Trimming cost V 2 bases and J 3 bases; bases outside gene matches: 15. From germline, CDR1 is SGHTA and CDR2 FQGNSA. This CDR3 is CASSLRTGSALGFYEQYF. CDR3 DNA: TGTGCCAGCAGCTTACGGACAGGGTCGGCTTTGGGTTTCTACGAGCAGTACTTC. Looking up the rest from reference TRBV7-2 and TRBJ2-7 gives the full variable domain: GAGVSQSPSNKVTEKGKDVELRCDPISGHTALYWYRQSLGQGLEFLIYFQGNSAPDKSGLPSDRFSAERTGGSVSTLTIQRTQQEDSAVYLCASSLRTGSALGFYEQYFGPGTRLTVT.

The chain uses TRBV4-3 and TRBJ1-1; TRBD1 agrees at 7 bases. V lost 2 bases, J lost 0 bases, and 3 bases stayed unmatched. There are 15 residues in the CDR3. Germline CDR1 and CDR2: LGHNA and YSLEER. CDR3 nucleotides: TGCGCCAGCAGCCAACGGACAGGACTGAACACTGAAGCTTTCTTT. It is translated as CASSQRTGLNTEAFF.

The chain has TRBV30 and TRBJ1-3, with 9 bases matching TRBD1. The CDR3 contains 14 residues. CDR1 GTSNPN and CDR2 SVGIG come from the germline V gene (reference sequence). V shed 5 bases and J 7 bases; nucleotides not matched to a gene: 9. The CDR3: CAWGHRQGGNTIYF. The CDR3 region has the DNA TGTGCCTGGGGGCACCGACAGGGGGGGAACACCATATATTTT.

V and J are TRBV6-2 or TRBV6-3 and TRBJ2-7, with D perhaps matching TRBD2 (5 bases). The CDR3 loop spans 16 amino acids. The ends were cut back, 6 bases at V and 2 bases at J, with 20 bases in the middle. From germline, CDR1 is MNHEY and CDR2 SVGEGT. The CDR3 DNA reads TGTGCCAGCAGCCCCCTCGGACTGAAATCGACCTACGAGCAGTACTTC. As protein: CASSPLGLKSTYEQYF.

The rearrangement links TRBV7-6 to TRBJ2-7; 7 bases are shared with TRBD1. V gave up 0 bases and J gave up 1 base; unmatched junction bases: 9. The CDR3 spans 17 residues. CDR1 and CDR2 (germline): SGHVS, FNYEAQ. The CDR3 sequence: CASSLASAGGGSYEQYF. CDR3 DNA sequence: TGTGCCAGCAGCTTAGCGTCAGCAGGGGGTGGGTCCTACGAGCAGTACTTC.

This clone has a single count. The chain carries TRBV10-2 and TRBJ2-7; 9 bases match TRBD2. The CDR3 totals 13 residues. Trimming removed 2 bases from V and 7 bases from J; junction bases left unmatched: 3. Looked up from germline, CDR1 is WSHSY and CDR2 is SAAADI. This CDR3 is CASSEAGGREQYF. The CDR3 bases are TGCGCCAGCAGTGAGGCGGGGGGGCGGGAGCAGTACTTC.

The V and J genes are TRBV4-3 and TRBJ2-4; 7 nucleotides align to TRBD1. CDR1 LGHNA and CDR2 YSLEER come from the germline V gene. Trimming at V came to 0 bases and at J to 0 bases, leaving 5 bases not matched to a gene. This CDR3 is 17 amino acids long. CDR3 region: CASSQEGGHIAKNIQYF. As DNA, the CDR3 is TGCGCCAGCAGCCAAGAAGGGGGCCACATAGCCAAAAACATTCAGTACTTC.

V usage is TRBV5-1 and J usage is TRBJ2-7; the match to TRBD1 covers 10 bases. The germline V gene has CDR1 SGHRS and CDR2 YFSETQ. With 4 bases clipped from V and 5 bases from J, the junction kept 6 bases outside the gene matches. This CDR3 has 14 residues. The CDR3 DNA sequence: TGCGCCAGCAGCGGAGGGACAGGGGTCCACGAGCAGTACTTC. Translation gives CASSGGTGVHEQYF. The complete variable domain, with remaining parts taken from reference TRBV5-1 and TRBJ2-7, reads KAGVTQTPRYLIKTRGQQVTLSCSPISGHRSVSWYQQTPGQGLQFLFEYFSETQRNKGNFPGRFSGRQFSNSRSEMNVSTLELGDSALYLCASSGGTGVHEQYFGPGTRLTVT.

The CDR3 coding sequence is TGTGCCAGCAGTACCTGGACAGGGCTCGGCTACACCTTC. It codes for CASSTWTGLGYTF. The chain couples TRBV28 to TRBJ1-2; 8 nucleotides agree with TRBD1. With 5 bases clipped from V and 8 bases from J, the junction kept 7 bases outside the gene matches. Germline lookup yields CDR1 MDHEN and CDR2 SYDVKM. The length of the CDR3 is 13 residues.

The chain joins TRBV18 to TRBJ2-4; 11 bases align to TRBD1. V trimming: 6 bases; J trimming: 6 bases; junction bases outside the gene matches: 10. The CDR3 totals 16 residues. Germline V gives CDR1 KGHSH, CDR2 LQKENI. The CDR3 sequence: CASSPGQGANLNIQYF. Here the CDR3 DNA reads TGTGCCAGCTCCCCCGGACAGGGGGCGAATTTAAACATTCAGTACTTC. Drawing the rest from reference TRBV18 and TRBJ2-4, the complete variable domain is NAGVMQNPRHLVRRRGQEARLRCSPMKGHSHVYWYRQLPEEGLKFMVYLQKENIIDESGMPKERFSAEFPKEGPSILRIQQVVRGDSAAYFCASSPGQGANLNIQYFGAGTRLSVL.

The rearrangement links TRBV5-1 to TRBJ2-7, with TRBD1 as a possible D gene (6 bases). There are 16 residues in the CDR3. CDR1 is SGHRS, CDR2 YFSETQ, per germline. V lost 1 base and J lost 2, with 16 bases in between. The CDR3 reads CASSLNSRTDTYEQYF. The CDR3, as DNA: TGCGCCAGCAGCTTGAATTCTCGGACAGATACCTACGAGCAGTACTTC.

CDR3 region: CASSPWTGGDTEAFF. CDR3 sequence (DNA): TGTGCCAGCAGCCCCTGGACAGGGGGGGACACTGAAGCTTTCTTT. The chain combines TRBV7-9 with TRBJ1-1; 10 bases fit TRBD1. The germline V gene has CDR1 SEHNR and CDR2 FQNEAQ (reference sequence). This CDR3 is built from 15 residues. Losses at the gene ends were 5 bases for V and 3 bases for J; bases not matched to a gene: 6.

The gene calls are TRBV5-4 and TRBJ1-2, with 8 nucleotides matching TRBD1. Germline V gives CDR1 SGHNT, CDR2 YYREEE (reference sequence). Losses at the gene ends were 3 bases for V and 6 bases for J; bases not matched to a gene: 4. The CDR3 consists of 13 residues. Here the CDR3 reads CASSSQGDDGYTF. CDR3 DNA: TGTGCCAGCAGCTCACAGGGGGACGATGGCTACACCTTC.

The chain has TRBV5-1 and TRBJ1-2; 8 positions agree with TRBD1. This CDR3 contains 13 residues. With V trimmed by 4 bases and J by 6 bases, 5 bases remained unmatched. Germline lookup yields CDR1 SGHRS and CDR2 YFSETQ. Here the CDR3 DNA reads TGCGCCAGCAGCCCGGGACAGGATCATGGCTACACCTTC. Its translation: CASSPGQDHGYTF.

This clone was observed once. This rearrangement joins TRBV24-1 to TRBJ2-1; 7 bases match TRBD1. The germline gives CDR1 KGHDR, CDR2 SFDVKD. V lost 6 bases and J lost 5; bases outside the gene matches: 6. The CDR3 has 14 amino acids. CDR3 protein: CATSPRTGNNEQFF. The CDR3 DNA follows: TGTGCCACCAGTCCCCGGACAGGCAACAATGAGCAGTTCTTC.

V and J are TRBV4-1 and TRBJ1-2, with D perhaps TRBD1 (6 bases). This CDR3 spans 15 amino acids. The germline V gene encodes CDR1 MGHRA and CDR2 YSYEKL. V gave up 4 bases and J gave up 4 bases, with 16 bases separating them. The CDR3 bases are TGCGCCAGCAGCCCTCAGGCAGGGGCCTTCTATGGCTACACCTTC. Amino acids: CASSPQAGAFYGYTF.

This clone was picked up a small number of times. The J gene is TRBJ2-5, the V gene TRBV2; a weak D match, TRBD2 (5 bases). Germline CDR1 reads SNHLY; CDR2 reads FYNNEI. V dropped 6 bases and J dropped 2 bases, with 13 bases sitting between them. The CDR3 spans 14 residues. Written as DNA, the CDR3 is TGTGCCAGCAGGAAAATCGGGGTACAAGAGACCCAGTACTTC. It translates to CASRKIGVQETQYF.